Below, 2 T cell receptor beta chains from the same sample are listed, as sequenced in a study of cytomegalovirus exposure and HLA in healthy donors. The PCR contained 60 Vbeta and 13 Jbeta primers. Sequenced by immunoSEQ multiplex PCR; TCRdb stores in-frame clones only, minus some. The repertoire includes fewer than 200,000 clones, 70% to 85% of them detected once, and roughly 2.5% sits in the top ten. Sequenced input: PBMCs. Source of these receptors: a human donor in good health.

The chain joins TRBV18 to TRBJ1-1; D perhaps matches TRBD1 (5 bases). This CDR3 contains 12 residues. Deletions cut 3 bases from V and 7 bases from J, with 9 bases between. The germline V gene has CDR1 KGHSH and CDR2 LQKENI. The DNA of the CDR3 is TGTGCCAGCTCACCTACTGACAGTGAAGCTTTCTTT. It yields the protein CASSPTDSEAFF.

The CDR3, as DNA: TGTGCCAGCAGCCAAGGGGACAGGGGTTCTCTCGGGGAGCTGTTTTTT. This sequence encodes CASSQGDRGSLGELFF. J is TRBJ2-2 and V is TRBV7-3, with TRBD1 identical over 10 bases. The J segment lost 7 bases and the V segment lost 5 bases, leaving 10 bases of the junction unmatched. Per germline, CDR1 SGHTA and CDR2 FQGTGA. This CDR3 region has 16 residues.